This TCR beta chain stems from a study of blood T cell repertoires in COVID-19. Study summary: The United States, Italy and Spain supplied acute and convalescent COVID-19 samples. Sample material is recorded as cDNA or gDNA derived from T cells, B-cell-depleted T cells, or PBMCs.

V dropped 6 bases and J dropped 0 bases, with 12 bases sitting between them. This CDR3 has 16 residues. Germline V lookup: CDR1 MDHEN, CDR2 SYDVKM. This clone appeared a single time. Per the authors' pipeline: The assay estimated nucleated cells by amplifying reference gene primers. Generated by immunoSEQ multiplex PCR, the TCRdb table keeps only in-frame clones and is missing some. Clone size and V and J calls were adopted from that table, with D and trimming inferred from the DNA. Among 180,000 or so clones listed, 75% to 90% were seen once. The chain employs TRBV28 and TRBJ1-6; D is perhaps TRBD1 (5 bases). Sequencing was done on a sample of peripheral blood. The sequence derives from a woman aged 55-70 years with acute or convalescent COVID-19. The CDR3 protein is CASSRGGSSYNSPLHF. The CDR3 bases are TGTGCCAGCAGCCGGGGGGGGAGCTCCTATAATTCACCCCTCCACTTT.